These 18 T cell receptor beta chains share one sample of origin, sequenced in a study of patients and donors after allogeneic stem cell transplantation. A single record per CDR3 protein comes from TCRdb applying MiXCR to the RT-PCR reads. In the table there are 390,000 or so distinct CDR3 sequences, 16% of which are singletons. Sequences were obtained from blood, either unsorted or a sorted T cell fraction (not recorded which). The receptor source for this set is a human donor who was either an allogeneic HSCT recipient or a stem cell or donor lymphocyte infusion donor (not recorded which). It is not recorded whose cells these are; they may come from a transplant donor.

This clonotype showed up just a few times. V is TRBV20-1 and J is TRBJ2-7; TRBD1 agrees at 8 bases. The CDR3 has 15 amino acids. Germline lookup yields CDR1 DFQATT and CDR2 SNEGSKA (reference sequence). Germline trimming cut 1 base from V and 9 bases from J; bases unmatched to any gene: 14. CDR3 residues: CSARGRTGGRVGQYF. CDR3 bases: TGCAGTGCTAGAGGTCGAACAGGGGGGCGGGTAGGGCAGTACTTC.

J is TRBJ2-1 and V is TRBV5-4; TRBD2 might be the D (6 bases). Trimming took off 1 base at V and 7 bases at J, with 15 bases between the two ends. The CDR3 has 15 amino acids. Germline assignment: CDR1 SGHNT and CDR2 YYREEE (reference sequence). The CDR3 loop is CASSLRALGGNEQFF. The CDR3 nucleotides are TGTGCCAGCAGCTTGCGGGCCCTCGGGGGTAATGAGCAGTTCTTC. Complete variable domain (other parts from reference TRBV5-4 and TRBJ2-1): ETGVTQSPTHLIKTRGQQVTLRCSSQSGHNTVSWYQQALGQGPQFIFQYYREEENGRGNFPPRFSGLQFPNYSSELNVNALELDDSALYLCASSLRALGGNEQFFGPGTRLTVL.

The chain couples TRBV6-6 to TRBJ1-1; 7 positions match TRBD1. Germline CDR1 and CDR2: MNHNY and SVGAGI (reference sequence). The CDR3 length is 13 residues. After removal of 7 bases from V and 5 bases from J, the junction contained 7 bases not matched to a gene. The CDR3 is CASTMTGMTEAFF. Here the CDR3 DNA reads TGTGCCAGCACTATGACAGGGATGACTGAAGCTTTCTTT.

This clonotype occurred once. The chain carries TRBV20-1 and TRBJ1-1; D perhaps matches TRBD1 (6 bases). CDR3 length equals 14 residues. Trimming removed 3 bases at V and 10 bases at J, with 21 bases between. In germline, CDR1 is DFQATT, CDR2 SNEGSKA (reference sequence). This CDR3 reads CSASKPGVGARAFF. Written as DNA, the CDR3 is TGCAGTGCTAGTAAGCCCGGTGTGGGGGCTAGAGCTTTCTTT.

The rearrangement links TRBV6-9 to TRBJ1-2; 7 positions agree with TRBD1. The V gene's germline CDR1 is MNHGY and CDR2 SVAAGI. The CDR3 has 18 amino acids. V dropped 6 bases and J dropped 0; count of bases not matched to a gene: 16. The CDR3 spells CASRTPGTAIHANYGYTF. The CDR3 DNA reads TGTGCCAGCAGGACCCCCGGGACAGCTATTCATGCTAACTATGGCTACACCTTC.

The table lists this clonotype with a few counts. The chain recombines TRBV12-3 or TRBV12-4 with TRBJ1-2; 7 bases are a match to TRBD1. The junction had 5 bases not matched to a gene; V was cut back by 3 bases and J by 7 bases. The CDR3 contains 13 residues. In DNA form, the CDR3 reads TGTGCCAGCAGTTTCGAGGGGGCATTTGGCTACACCTTC. It yields the protein CASSFEGAFGYTF.

This chain joins TRBV7-6 and TRBJ2-3, with D possibly called TRBD1 or TRBD2 (5 bases each). The CDR3 is 14 amino acids. V was cut by 1 base and J by 4 bases, with 9 bases left in between. Germline V CDR1 and CDR2: SGHVS, FNYEAQ. Written as DNA, the CDR3 is TGTGCCAGCAGCTTAGTTTGGGGGTCAGATACGCAGTATTTT. This sequence encodes CASSLVWGSDTQYF.

The chain combines TRBV2 with TRBJ2-5; 8 nucleotides match TRBD2. The J segment lost 5 bases and the V segment lost 3 bases, leaving 8 bases of the junction unmatched. Germline-derived CDR1 and CDR2 are SNHLY and FYNNEI. The CDR3 covers 15 residues. The CDR3 spells CASSDGAGATETQYF. The CDR3 nucleotides read TGTGCCAGCAGTGATGGAGCGGGGGCGACGGAGACCCAGTACTTC.

This sequence joins TRBV5-1 and TRBJ2-1, with D possibly being TRBD2 (6 bases). Trimming left V 0 bases short and J 2 bases short, with 9 bases between. The CDR3 length is 15 residues. CDR1 is SGHRS and CDR2 is YFSETQ in the germline V gene. The CDR3 loop reads CASSLGLATYNEQFF. The DNA for the CDR3 is TGCGCCAGCAGCTTGGGGCTAGCGACCTACAATGAGCAGTTCTTC.

This clonotype was observed a few times. The chain has TRBV24-1 and TRBJ1-2; 7 bases map to TRBD1. V dropped 3 bases and J dropped 4; count of bases not matched to a gene: 4. Germline V gene data show CDR1 as KGHDR and CDR2 as SFDVKD. The length of the CDR3 is 14 residues. The CDR3 region has the DNA TGTGCCACCAGTGATGGGGACAGCAGCTATGGCTACACCTTC. This translates into CATSDGDSSYGYTF.

This clonotype was counted only a few times. The genes are TRBV6-5 and TRBJ1-2; possible D gene TRBD1, 6 bases. Trimming removed 2 bases at V and 2 bases at J, with 9 bases between. The CDR3 is 14 residues long. From germline, CDR1 is MNHEY and CDR2 SVGAGI. CDR3 DNA sequence: TGTGCCAGCAGTTACGGGGGGCGAAACTATGGCTACACCTTC. Protein product: CASSYGGRNYGYTF.

The chain combines TRBV29-1 with TRBJ1-3; unclear D gene. The V end lost 4 bases, the J end lost 2 bases, and 6 bases lay between the germline ends. Germline V CDR1 and CDR2: SQVTM, ANQGSEA. The CDR3 extends over 12 amino acids. Here the CDR3 DNA reads TGCAGCGTTGTTGGTGCTGGAAACACCATATATTTT. This sequence encodes CSVVGAGNTIYF. Full variable domain (remainder filled in from reference TRBV29-1 and TRBJ1-3): SAVISQKPSRDICQRGTSLTIQCQVDSQVTMMFWYRQQPGQSLTLIATANQGSEATYESGFVIDKFPISRPNLTFSTLTVSNMSPEDSSIYLCSVVGAGNTIYFGEGSWLTVV.

The rearrangement joins TRBV11-3 to TRBJ2-1; D is undetermined. CDR1 and CDR2 from the germline V gene are SGHNT and YENEEA. The germline V and J ends were trimmed by 1 base and 8 bases, with 12 bases remaining between them. The length of the CDR3 is 14 residues. This CDR3 is CASSLAPAFYEQFF. CDR3 DNA: TGTGCCAGCAGCTTAGCCCCTGCGTTCTATGAGCAGTTCTTC. Full variable domain (missing parts from reference TRBV11-3 and TRBJ2-1): EAGVVQSPRYKIIEKKQPVAFWCNPISGHNTLYWYLQNLGQGPELLIRYENEEAVDDSQLPKDRFSAERLKGVDSTLKIQPAELGDSAVYLCASSLAPAFYEQFFGPGTRLTVL.

This sequence joins TRBV7-9 and TRBJ1-4; D possibly corresponds to TRBD1 (5 bases). The CDR3 runs 15 residues. The V end was cut by 5 bases, the J end by 6 bases, with 16 bases between. The germline V gene has CDR1 SEHNR and CDR2 FQNEAQ (reference sequence). The CDR3 here is CASSPRREQDEKLFF. CDR3 DNA sequence: TGTGCCAGCAGCCCCCGCAGGGAGCAGGATGAAAAACTGTTTTTT.

In this sample, this clonotype turned up a few times. The chain combines TRBV4-2 with TRBJ2-4; tentative D call: TRBD2 (5 bases). Trimming stripped 2 bases from V and 7 bases from J, with 12 bases between. The germline V gene encodes CDR1 LGHNA and CDR2 YNFKEQ. The CDR3 runs to 14 residues. The CDR3 is CASSQSTGENIQYF. The CDR3 DNA sequence: TGTGCCAGCAGCCAATCTACTGGGGAGAACATTCAGTACTTC.

This clonotype turned up a few times. The V and J genes are TRBV14 and TRBJ2-4; no definite D call. Germline CDR1 and CDR2: SGHDN and FVKESK. Trimming pared 3 bases from V and 3 bases from J, leaving 0 bases between. This CDR3 is 11 amino acids long. This CDR3 is CASSHKNIQYF. The CDR3 nucleotides read TGTGCCAGCAGCCACAAAAACATTCAGTACTTC.

The count of this clonotype is one. The chain joins TRBV5-1 to TRBJ2-7; D is perhaps TRBD1 or TRBD2 (5 bases each). V was clipped by 4 bases and J by 7 bases, with 15 bases between them. The CDR3 totals 13 residues. The germline V gene encodes CDR1 SGHRS and CDR2 YFSETQ. CDR3 loop: CASSTGQFQEQYF. The CDR3 bases are TGCGCCAGCAGCACGGGGCAATTCCAAGAGCAGTACTTC.

This clonotype was detected ten times or more. The chain uses TRBV5-1 and TRBJ2-1; unclear D gene. Trimming took 1 base from V and 8 from J, leaving 7 bases between them. The length of the CDR3 is 12 residues. From germline, CDR1 is SGHRS and CDR2 YFSETQ. In DNA, the CDR3 is TGCGCCAGCAGCTTGTCTAACCATGAGCAGTTCTTC. The encoded protein is CASSLSNHEQFF.